The sequence of this TCR beta chain was determined in a study of T cell repertoires in cytomegalovirus infection. Study-wide background: The public TCR beta signatures pointed to both CMV infection and matching HLA type.

Germline trimming cut 7 bases from V and 4 bases from J; bases unmatched to any gene: 2. Germline V gives CDR1 LNHDA, CDR2 SQIVND (reference sequence). CDR3 size: 13 residues. Study-wide results and caveats: There were carriers of CMV plus the relevant HLA, and cumulative public TCR beta family frequency identified them. The study found HLA-C-restricted CMV-specific TCR beta clonotypes dominating the ex vivo response.

MiXCR, run by TCRdb on the reads, gives a single entry per CDR3 protein. The sample yields hundreds of thousands of distinct CDR3 sequences, 15% to 20% seen once. In its sample, this clonotype was seen many times. Its matching antigen is unknown. The chain links TRBV19 to TRBJ1-5, with 9 nucleotides matching TRBD1. The origin of this receptor is a human donor in good health (CMV status not recorded). Some clones in this sample may be carry-over from other donors' samples. The source material was PBMCs. As DNA, the CDR3 is TGTGCCAGTACCGGGACAGGGAATCAGCCCCAGCATTTT. It specifies CASTGTGNQPQHF.